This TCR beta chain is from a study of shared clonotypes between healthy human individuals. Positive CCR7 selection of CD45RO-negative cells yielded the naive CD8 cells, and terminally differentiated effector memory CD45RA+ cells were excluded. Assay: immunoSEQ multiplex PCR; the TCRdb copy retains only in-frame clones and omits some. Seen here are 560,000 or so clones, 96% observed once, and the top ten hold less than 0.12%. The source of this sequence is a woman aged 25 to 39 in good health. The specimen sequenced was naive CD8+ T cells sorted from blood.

Here the CDR3 DNA reads TGTGCCAGCAGCCCCGCTGGGGGGGCCGACACTGAAGCTTTCTTT. It encodes CASSPAGGADTEAFF. The chain recombines TRBV7-9 with TRBJ1-1; TRBD1 is a possible D gene (6 bases). From germline, CDR1 is SEHNR and CDR2 FQNEAQ (reference sequence). The CDR3 extends over 15 amino acids. V dropped 5 bases and J dropped 3 bases, with 16 bases sitting between them. Full variable domain (remainder filled in from reference TRBV7-9 and TRBJ1-1): DTGVSQNPRHKITKRGQNVTFRCDPISEHNRLYWYRQTLGQGPEFLTYFQNEAQLEKSRLLSDRFSAERPKGSFSTLEIQRTEQGDSAMYLCASSPAGGADTEAFFGQGTRLTVV.